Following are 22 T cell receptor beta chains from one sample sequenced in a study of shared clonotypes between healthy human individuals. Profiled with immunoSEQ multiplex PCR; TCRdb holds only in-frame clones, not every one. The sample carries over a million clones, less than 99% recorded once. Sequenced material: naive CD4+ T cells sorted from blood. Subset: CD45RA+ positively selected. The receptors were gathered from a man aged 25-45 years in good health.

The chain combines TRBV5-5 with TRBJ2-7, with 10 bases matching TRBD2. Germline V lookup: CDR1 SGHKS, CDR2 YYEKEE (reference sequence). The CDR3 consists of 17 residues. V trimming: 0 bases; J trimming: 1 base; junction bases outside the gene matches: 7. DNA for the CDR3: TGTGCCAGCAGCTTGGCCCTTGGTAGCGGGAGGTCCTACGAGCAGTACTTC. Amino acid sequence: CASSLALGSGRSYEQYF.

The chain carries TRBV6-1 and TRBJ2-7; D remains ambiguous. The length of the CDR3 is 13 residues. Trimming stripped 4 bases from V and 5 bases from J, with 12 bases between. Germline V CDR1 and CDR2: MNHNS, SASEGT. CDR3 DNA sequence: TGTGCCAGCAGTGCACGGATGTATAACGAGCAGTACTTC. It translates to CASSARMYNEQYF.

CDR3 loop: CASSNQVDTEAFF. CDR3 coding DNA: TGTGCCAGCAGCAATCAGGTGGACACTGAAGCTTTCTTT. This chain joins TRBV7-9 and TRBJ1-1; no definite D call. From germline, CDR1 is SEHNR and CDR2 FQNEAQ (reference sequence). This CDR3 is 13 amino acids long. The V end was cut by 5 bases, the J end by 3 bases, with 10 bases between.

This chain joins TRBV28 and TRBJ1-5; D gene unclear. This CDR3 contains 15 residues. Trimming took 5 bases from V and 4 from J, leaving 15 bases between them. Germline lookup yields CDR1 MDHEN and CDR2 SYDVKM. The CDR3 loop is CASSLPPGRNQPQHF. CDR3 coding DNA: TGTGCCAGCAGTCTCCCCCCGGGCCGTAATCAGCCCCAGCATTTT.

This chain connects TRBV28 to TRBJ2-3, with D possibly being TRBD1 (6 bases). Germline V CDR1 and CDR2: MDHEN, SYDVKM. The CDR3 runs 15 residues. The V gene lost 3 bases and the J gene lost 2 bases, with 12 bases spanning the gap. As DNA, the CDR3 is TGTGCCAGCAGTTTCCGGCAGGGGAACACAGATACGCAGTATTTT. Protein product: CASSFRQGNTDTQYF.

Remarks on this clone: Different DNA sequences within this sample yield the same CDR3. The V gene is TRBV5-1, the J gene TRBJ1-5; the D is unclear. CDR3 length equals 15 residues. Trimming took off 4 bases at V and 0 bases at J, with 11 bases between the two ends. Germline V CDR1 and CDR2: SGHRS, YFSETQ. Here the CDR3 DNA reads TGCGCCAGCAGCCCCGATGGGGATAGCAATCAGCCCCAGCATTTT. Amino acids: CASSPDGDSNQPQHF.

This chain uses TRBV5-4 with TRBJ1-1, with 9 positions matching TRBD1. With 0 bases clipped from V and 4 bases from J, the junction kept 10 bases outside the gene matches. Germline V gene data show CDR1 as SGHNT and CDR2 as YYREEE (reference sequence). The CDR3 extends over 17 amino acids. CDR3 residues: CASSLAGQGPLGTEAFF. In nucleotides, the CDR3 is TGTGCCAGCAGCTTGGCAGGACAGGGGCCGCTGGGCACTGAAGCTTTCTTT.

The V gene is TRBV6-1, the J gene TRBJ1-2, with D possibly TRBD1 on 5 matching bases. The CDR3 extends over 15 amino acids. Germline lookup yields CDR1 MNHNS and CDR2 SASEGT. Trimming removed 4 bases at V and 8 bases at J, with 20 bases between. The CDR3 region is CASSARQTRASGYTF. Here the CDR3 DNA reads TGTGCCAGCAGTGCCCGACAGACCCGGGCGTCAGGCTACACCTTC.

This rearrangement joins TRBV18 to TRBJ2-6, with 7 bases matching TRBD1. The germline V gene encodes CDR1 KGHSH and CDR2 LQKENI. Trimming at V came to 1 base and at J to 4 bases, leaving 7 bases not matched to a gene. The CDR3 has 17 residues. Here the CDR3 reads CASSPQNRGLGANVLTF. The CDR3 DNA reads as TGTGCCAGCTCACCACAGAACAGGGGTCTCGGGGCCAACGTCCTGACTTTC.

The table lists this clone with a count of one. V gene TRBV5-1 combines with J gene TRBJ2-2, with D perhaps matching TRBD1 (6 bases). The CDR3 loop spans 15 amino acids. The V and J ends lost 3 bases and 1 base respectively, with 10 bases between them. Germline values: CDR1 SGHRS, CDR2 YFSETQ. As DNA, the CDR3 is TGCGCCAGCAGCTCAACAGGGATGAACACCGGGGAGCTGTTTTTT. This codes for CASSSTGMNTGELFF.

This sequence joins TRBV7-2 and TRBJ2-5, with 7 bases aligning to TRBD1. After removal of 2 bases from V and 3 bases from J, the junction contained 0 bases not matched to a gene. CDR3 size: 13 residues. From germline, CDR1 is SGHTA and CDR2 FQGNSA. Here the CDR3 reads CASSLTGEETQYF. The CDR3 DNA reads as TGTGCCAGCAGCTTAACAGGGGAAGAGACCCAGTACTTC. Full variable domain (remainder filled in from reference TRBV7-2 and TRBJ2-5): GAGVSQSPSNKVTEKGKDVELRCDPISGHTALYWYRQSLGQGLEFLIYFQGNSAPDKSGLPSDRFSAERTGGSVSTLTIQRTQQEDSAVYLCASSLTGEETQYFGPGTRLLVL.

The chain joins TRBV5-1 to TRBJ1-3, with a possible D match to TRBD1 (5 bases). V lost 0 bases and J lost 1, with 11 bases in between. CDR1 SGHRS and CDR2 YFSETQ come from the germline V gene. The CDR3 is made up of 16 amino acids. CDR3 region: CASSLAGTWSGNTIYF. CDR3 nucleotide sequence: TGCGCCAGCAGCTTGGCCGGGACCTGGTCTGGAAACACCATATATTTT.

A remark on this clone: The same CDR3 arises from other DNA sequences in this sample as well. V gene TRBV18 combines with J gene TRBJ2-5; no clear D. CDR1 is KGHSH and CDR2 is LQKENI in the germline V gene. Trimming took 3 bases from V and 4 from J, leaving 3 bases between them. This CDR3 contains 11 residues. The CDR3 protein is CASSPAETQYF. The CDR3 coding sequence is TGTGCCAGCTCACCGGCAGAGACCCAGTACTTC.

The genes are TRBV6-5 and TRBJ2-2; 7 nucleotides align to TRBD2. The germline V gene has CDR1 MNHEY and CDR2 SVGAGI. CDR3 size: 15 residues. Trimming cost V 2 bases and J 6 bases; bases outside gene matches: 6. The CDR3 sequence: CASSYGRGVPGELFF. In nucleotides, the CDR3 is TGTGCCAGCAGTTACGGCCGGGGGGTTCCCGGGGAGCTGTTTTTT.

CDR3 coding DNA: TGTGCCAGCAAAAGGACTAGCGGGAGGGTCCAAGAGACCCAGTACTTC. This sequence encodes CASKRTSGRVQETQYF. J is TRBJ2-5 and V is TRBV2; 15 nucleotides align to TRBD2. The CDR3 contains 16 residues. After removal of 7 bases from V and 1 base from J, the junction contained 4 bases not matched to a gene. Germline V gene sequence: CDR1 SNHLY, CDR2 FYNNEI.

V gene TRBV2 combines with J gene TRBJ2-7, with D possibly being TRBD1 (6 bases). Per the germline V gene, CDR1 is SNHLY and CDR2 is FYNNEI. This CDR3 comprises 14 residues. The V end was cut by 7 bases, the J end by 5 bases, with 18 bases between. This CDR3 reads CASTHTGFVHEQYF. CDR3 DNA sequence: TGTGCCAGCACCCACACAGGGTTCGTCCACGAGCAGTACTTC.

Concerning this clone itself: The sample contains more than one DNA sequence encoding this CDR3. CDR3 DNA sequence: TGTGCCAGCAGAGGGGGACCCTACGAGCAGTACTTC. Its protein product is CASRGGPYEQYF. The rearrangement joins TRBV28 to TRBJ2-7; a possible D gene is TRBD1 (6 bases). Germline CDR1 is MDHEN and CDR2 is SYDVKM. V was clipped by 6 bases and J by 2 bases, with 8 bases between them. This CDR3 spans 12 amino acids.

The CDR3 nucleotides read TGTGCCATCCTCCGGGACAGGGCACCCTATGGCTACACCTTC. It translates to CAILRDRAPYGYTF. This chain links TRBV10-3 with TRBJ1-2; 9 bases match TRBD1. Germline loops: CDR1 ENHRY, CDR2 SYGVKD. The CDR3 spans 14 residues. V lost 8 bases and J lost 4; bases outside the gene matches: 8.

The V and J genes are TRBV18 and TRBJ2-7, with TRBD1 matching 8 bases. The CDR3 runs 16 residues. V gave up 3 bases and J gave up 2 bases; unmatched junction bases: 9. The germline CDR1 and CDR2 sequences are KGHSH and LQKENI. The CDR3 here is CASSPKRTGFAYEQYF. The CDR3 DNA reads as TGTGCCAGCTCACCGAAAAGGACAGGGTTTGCCTACGAGCAGTACTTC.

The CDR3 sequence: CASSLDLGDEAFF. CDR3 DNA: TGTGCCAGCAGCTTAGATCTGGGAGATGAAGCTTTCTTT. This rearrangement joins TRBV11-2 to TRBJ1-1; D is uncertain. CDR1 SGHAT and CDR2 FQNNGV come from the germline V gene. The CDR3 is made up of 13 amino acids. V was cut by 0 bases and J by 7 bases, with 9 bases left in between.

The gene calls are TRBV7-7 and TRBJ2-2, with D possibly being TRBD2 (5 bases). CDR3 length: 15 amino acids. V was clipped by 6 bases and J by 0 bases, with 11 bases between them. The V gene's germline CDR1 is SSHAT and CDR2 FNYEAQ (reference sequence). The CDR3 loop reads CASSPVLANTGELFF. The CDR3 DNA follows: TGTGCCAGCAGTCCCGTACTAGCGAACACCGGGGAGCTGTTTTTT.

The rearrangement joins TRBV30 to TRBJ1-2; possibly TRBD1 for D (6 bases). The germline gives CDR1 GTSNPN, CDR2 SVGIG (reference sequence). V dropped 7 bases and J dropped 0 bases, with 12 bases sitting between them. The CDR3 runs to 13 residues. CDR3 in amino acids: CAFTNRANYGYTF. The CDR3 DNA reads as TGTGCCTTTACAAACAGGGCTAACTATGGCTACACCTTC.